A selection of T cell receptor beta chains follows, all from one sample in a study of immune heterogeneity within non-small cell lung tumors. TCRdb re-analysed the multiplex PCR reads in MiXCR, keeping a single row per CDR3 protein. The sample comprises about 21,000 distinct CDR3 sequences, around 30% of which are singletons, and about 4% rests with the top ten. The sequencing sample was made of lung tumor tissue. These receptors were obtained from a man in his forties with non-small cell lung cancer. Both conserved end residues are part of each CDR3. Fields, in order: V gene, clone size, J gene, D gene, CDR3 length, CDR3 DNA, CDR3 protein. D genes are given only for firm matches. Expanded clones get a size class; other rows say once, few or many, or leave the size out.

TRBV7-8	.	TRBJ2-7	.	13	TGTGCCAGCAGCTTAGCGGAAGCCTACGAGCAGTACTTC	CASSLAEAYEQYF
TRBV11-3	.	TRBJ2-1	TRBD2	15	TGTGCCAGCAGCCCCAGACTAGCGGGAGCATATGAGCAGTTCTTC	CASSPRLAGAYEQFF
TRBV6-2/TRBV6-3	many	TRBJ1-2	.	15	TGTGCCAGCAGTTACAGTACAGCGAGTAACTATGGCTACACCTTC	CASSYSTASNYGYTF
TRBV30	many	TRBJ2-7	.	12	TGTGCCTTCGGGACGGCCCGGACCGAGCAGTACTTC	CAFGTARTEQYF
TRBV7-3	few	TRBJ2-2	TRBD2	15	TGTGCCAGCAGCTCGGGACTAGCGGGGGCCGGGGAGCTGTTTTTT	CASSSGLAGAGELFF
TRBV11-2	many	TRBJ2-7	.	15	TGTGCCAGCAGCTTAGCTCCGGGACAAAACTACGAGCAGTACTTC	CASSLAPGQNYEQYF
TRBV12-5	medium-sized	TRBJ2-7	.	13	TGTGCTAGTGGTAGCGGTGAGCGGCCCTCACAGTACTTC	CASGSGERPSQYF
TRBV28	medium-sized	TRBJ1-4	.	13	TGTGCCAGCAGTCTTACAACTAATGAAAAACTGTTTTTT	CASSLTTNEKLFF
TRBV5-6	.	TRBJ1-6	TRBD1	16	TGTGCCAGCAGCTTGGGACAGGGGGGTATTAATTCACCCCTCCACTTT	CASSLGQGGINSPLHF
TRBV19	medium-sized	TRBJ2-7	TRBD2	12	TGTGCCAGTAGTATTCGGGGGGGGGAGCAGTACTTC	CASSIRGGEQYF
TRBV24-1	many	TRBJ2-1	.	14	TGTGCCACCAGTGATAATAGGGGAACCAAAGAGCAGTTCTTC	CATSDNRGTKEQFF
TRBV24-1	medium-sized	TRBJ2-1	TRBD2	15	TGTGCCACCAAGGCTAGCGGTAGCTCCTACAATGAGCAGTTCTTC	CATKASGSSYNEQFF
TRBV10-3	medium-sized	TRBJ1-1	.	12	TGTGCCATCAGTAGATCTTACGCTGAAGCTTTCTTT	CAISRSYAEAFF
TRBV4-1	.	TRBJ1-5	.	14	TGCGCCAGCAGCGGCACAGGGAGCAATCAGCCCCAGCAATTT	CASSGTGSNQPQQF
TRBV2	medium-sized	TRBJ2-7	TRBD2	15	TGTGCCAGCAGAGTACGTAGCGGGAGACGATACGAGCAGTACTTC	CASRVRSGRRYEQYF
TRBV6-1	many	TRBJ1-6	TRBD1	17	TGTGCCAGCAGCTTGGGACAGGGGGCGCGTTACGGTTCACCCCTCCACTTT	CASSLGQGARYGSPLHF
TRBV24-1	few	TRBJ2-2	TRBD1	14	TGTGCCACCGATCGGACAGGGGCGAGGGGGGAGCTGTTTTTT	CATDRTGARGELFF